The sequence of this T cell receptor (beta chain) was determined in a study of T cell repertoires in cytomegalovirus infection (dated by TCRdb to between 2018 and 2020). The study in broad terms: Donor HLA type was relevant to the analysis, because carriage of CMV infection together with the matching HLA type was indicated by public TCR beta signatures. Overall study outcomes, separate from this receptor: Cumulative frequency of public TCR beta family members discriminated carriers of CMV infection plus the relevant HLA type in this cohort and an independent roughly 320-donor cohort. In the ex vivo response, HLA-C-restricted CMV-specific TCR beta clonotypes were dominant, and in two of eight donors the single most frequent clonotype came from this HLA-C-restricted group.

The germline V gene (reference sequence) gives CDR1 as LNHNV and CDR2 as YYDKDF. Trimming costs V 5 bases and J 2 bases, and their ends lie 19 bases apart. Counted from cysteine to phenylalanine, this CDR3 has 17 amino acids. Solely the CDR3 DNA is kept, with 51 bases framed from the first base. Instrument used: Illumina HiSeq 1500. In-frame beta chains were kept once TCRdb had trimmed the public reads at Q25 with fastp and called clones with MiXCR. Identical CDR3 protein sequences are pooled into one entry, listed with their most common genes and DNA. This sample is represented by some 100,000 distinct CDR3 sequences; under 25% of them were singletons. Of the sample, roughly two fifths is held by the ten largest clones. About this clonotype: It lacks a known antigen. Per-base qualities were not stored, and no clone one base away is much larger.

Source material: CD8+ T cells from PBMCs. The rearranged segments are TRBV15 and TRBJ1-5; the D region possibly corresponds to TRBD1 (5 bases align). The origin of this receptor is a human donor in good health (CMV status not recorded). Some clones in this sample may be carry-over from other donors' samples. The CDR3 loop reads CATSARWGDVRNQPQHF. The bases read TGTGCCACCAGCGCCCGGTGGGGGGACGTTCGCAATCAGCCCCAGCATTTT.